These 31 T cell receptor beta chains share one sample of origin, sequenced in a study of identical twins. TCRdb passed the 5' RACE reads through MiXCR, listing each CDR3 protein once. The table shows a few hundred thousand distinct CDR3 sequences, with roughly 18% occurring only once. The sequencing input was naive T cells sorted from blood. These receptors were obtained from a man in his fifties in good health.

This clonotype was recorded many times. The chain uses TRBV6-2 or TRBV6-3 and TRBJ1-5; D remains ambiguous. Trimming took off 8 bases at V and 1 base at J, with 12 bases between the two ends. Germline CDR1 is MNHEY and CDR2 is SVGEGT. The CDR3 is 14 amino acids. Written as DNA, the CDR3 is TGTGCCAGCGGACGAGTAGCGAGCAATCAGCCCCAGCATTTT. It specifies CASGRVASNQPQHF.

In this sample, this clonotype turned up many times. V and J are TRBV29-1 and TRBJ2-4; 7 bases map to TRBD1. This CDR3 contains 14 residues. Germline lookup yields CDR1 SQVTM and CDR2 ANQGSEA. Unmatched junction bases numbered 8, after V lost 6 bases and J lost 3 bases. The CDR3 DNA reads as TGCAGCGTCCTAGGGGGCAGGGGCAAAAACATTCAGTACTTC. Translation gives CSVLGGRGKNIQYF.

In nucleotides, the CDR3 is TGTGCCAGCAGCGTACTCTTGGCGGACGGGGAGCTGTTTTTT. Its protein product is CASSVLLADGELFF. The chain links TRBV7-6 to TRBJ2-2; no firm D call. The germline gives CDR1 SGHVS, CDR2 FNYEAQ. CDR3 length equals 14 residues. V shed 5 bases and J shed 7 bases, with 14 bases lying between them.

The table lists this clonotype with many counts. The rearrangement links TRBV28 to TRBJ2-5; TRBD1 matches 9 bases. Unmatched junction bases numbered 13, after V lost 4 bases and J lost 7 bases. The CDR3 is 16 amino acids. Germline V gene data show CDR1 as MDHEN and CDR2 as SYDVKM. For the CDR3, the DNA is TGTGCCAGCAGTTCCCCGTCGACAGGGGGAGGTCGGACCCAGTACTTC. This sequence encodes CASSSPSTGGGRTQYF.

This chain links TRBV29-1 with TRBJ1-1, with D uncertain. The V gene lost 7 bases and the J gene lost 1 base, with 10 bases spanning the gap. Germline CDR1 reads SQVTM; CDR2 reads ANQGSEA. The CDR3 consists of 12 residues. The CDR3 coding sequence is TGCAGCGGGAGATTCCAGAACACTGAAGCTTTCTTT. It encodes CSGRFQNTEAFF.

This chain connects TRBV11-2 to TRBJ2-1; TRBD2 matches 14 bases. J gave up 7 bases and V 3 bases, and 8 bases lay outside the gene matches. The germline CDR1 and CDR2 sequences are SGHAT and FQNNGV. This CDR3 has 17 amino acids. The CDR3 DNA reads as TGTGCCAGCAGCTTGGATGGGACTAGCGGGAGTAGGAATGAGCAGTTCTTC. It specifies CASSLDGTSGSRNEQFF. Filled out from reference TRBV11-2 and TRBJ2-1, the complete variable domain reads EAGVAQSPRYKIIEKRQSVAFWCNPISGHATLYWYQQILGQGPKLLIQFQNNGVVDDSQLPKDRFSAERLKGVDSTLKIQPAKLEDSAVYLCASSLDGTSGSRNEQFFGPGTRLTVL.

In its sample, this clonotype was seen many times. CDR3 sequence (DNA): TGTGCCAGCAGTTCTGCCGGCCGGGAGTGTGAGCAGTTCTTC. Amino acid sequence: CASSSAGRECEQFF. This chain uses TRBV28 with TRBJ2-1, with TRBD2 as a possible D gene (6 bases). The CDR3 runs 14 residues. In germline, CDR1 is MDHEN, CDR2 SYDVKM. With 4 bases removed from V and 9 bases from J, the gap between germline ends came to 16 bases.

This clonotype was seen only a few times. The chain employs TRBV7-3 and TRBJ1-2; TRBD1 aligns across 7 bases. V lost 3 bases and J lost 3; bases outside the gene matches: 1. Germline V lookup: CDR1 SGHTA, CDR2 FQGTGA. The CDR3 consists of 13 residues. CDR3 in amino acids: CASSFTGDYGYTF. CDR3 coding DNA: TGTGCCAGCAGCTTTACAGGGGACTATGGCTACACCTTC.

At least ten counts were recorded for this clonotype. V usage is TRBV6-2 or TRBV6-3 and J usage is TRBJ2-5, with 9 positions matching TRBD1. Germline V lookup: CDR1 MNHEY, CDR2 SVGEGT. The CDR3 is 15 residues long. The ends lost 10 bases at V and 0 bases at J; junction bases unmatched: 9. The CDR3 loop is CATGLTGGYQETQYF. CDR3 in DNA: TGTGCCACCGGACTGACAGGGGGGTACCAAGAGACCCAGTACTTC.

This clonotype was recorded a few times. This sequence joins TRBV20-1 and TRBJ1-4; D is possibly TRBD1 (6 bases). This CDR3 comprises 16 residues. The ends were cut back, 3 bases at V and 3 bases at J, with 17 bases in the middle. The germline CDR1 and CDR2 sequences are DFQATT and SNEGSKA (reference sequence). The CDR3 DNA is TGCAGTGCTAGTTCGCCCCCGGGACACCCTAATGAAAAACTGTTTTTT. Its translation is CSASSPPGHPNEKLFF.

V is TRBV4-2 and J is TRBJ2-2; D is unresolved. Per germline, CDR1 LGHNA and CDR2 YNFKEQ. The CDR3 runs 14 residues. V was clipped by 1 base and J by 2 bases, with 5 bases between them. Written as DNA, the CDR3 is TGTGCCAGCAGCCAAGTCGACAACACCGGGGAGCTGTTTTTT. Protein sequence: CASSQVDNTGELFF.

This clonotype has a count of ten or more. The chain is built from TRBV19 and TRBJ2-3; D is unresolved. CDR3 length: 13 residues. The germline gives CDR1 LNHDA, CDR2 SQIVND (reference sequence). V shed 5 bases and J shed 5 bases, with 11 bases lying between them. The CDR3 protein is CASSFQTRDTQYF. For the CDR3, the DNA is TGTGCCAGTAGTTTCCAGACTCGAGATACGCAGTATTTT.

The chain joins TRBV18 to TRBJ2-6; 12 bases align to TRBD2. This CDR3 comprises 18 residues. Germline assignment: CDR1 KGHSH and CDR2 LQKENI. Trimming removed 5 bases from V and 1 base from J; junction bases left unmatched: 6. The CDR3 protein is CASSEGLAGLSGANVLTF. The CDR3 region has the DNA TGTGCCAGCTCAGAAGGACTAGCGGGATTATCTGGGGCCAACGTCCTGACTTTC. The variable domain in full, with the rest retrieved from reference TRBV18 and TRBJ2-6, is NAGVMQNPRHLVRRRGQEARLRCSPMKGHSHVYWYRQLPEEGLKFMVYLQKENIIDESGMPKERFSAEFPKEGPSILRIQQVVRGDSAAYFCASSEGLAGLSGANVLTFGAGSRLTVL.

DNA of the CDR3: TGCGCCAGCAGCCGCCGCGGGGGGATAGATACGCAGTATTTT. Amino acids: CASSRRGGIDTQYF. The chain combines TRBV5-1 with TRBJ2-3, with 8 bases lining up with TRBD2. Germline-derived CDR1 and CDR2 are SGHRS and YFSETQ. The trim removed 4 bases at V and 5 bases at J, leaving 6 bases unmatched. There are 14 residues in the CDR3.

The V gene is TRBV7-9, the J gene TRBJ1-6; no definite D call. The CDR3 length is 14 residues. Germline V gene data show CDR1 as SEHNR and CDR2 as FQNEAQ (reference sequence). Deletions cut 1 base from V and 7 bases from J, with 8 bases between. The CDR3 region is CASSLGAMNSPLHF. Here the CDR3 DNA reads TGTGCCAGCAGCTTAGGAGCCATGAATTCACCCCTCCACTTT.

This clonotype showed up just a few times. At one end, the junction sequence differs from germline, possibly due to a read error. The chain links TRBV12-3 or TRBV12-4 to TRBJ2-3; TRBD2 is a possible D gene (5 bases). The CDR3 is 13 amino acids. The CDR3 DNA sequence: TGTGCCAGCACTTTAGGGAGCCCAGATACGCAGTATTTT. Translating it yields CASTLGSPDTQYF.

This clonotype was picked up many times. The chain couples TRBV7-9 to TRBJ2-5; D not certain. V lost 5 bases and J 4 bases, leaving 11 bases between the germline ends. The CDR3 length is 13 residues. Looked up from germline, CDR1 is SEHNR and CDR2 is FQNEAQ (reference sequence). The chain's CDR3 is CASSAAELETQYF. The CDR3 bases are TGTGCCAGCAGCGCCGCTGAGTTAGAGACCCAGTACTTC.

Comment on this clonotype: This may arise from a read error, as a much more abundant clone is one base away. The rearrangement uses TRBV7-2 and TRBJ2-2; D possibly uses TRBD1 or TRBD2 (5 bases each). The CDR3 consists of 15 residues. Germline CDR1 and CDR2: SGHTA and FQGNSA. CDR3 residues: CASSFNPGKNGELYF. CDR3 DNA: TGTGCCAGCAGCTTCAATCCAGGGAAGAACGGGGAGCTGTATTTT.

The chain links TRBV20-1 to TRBJ1-1; 9 nucleotides agree with TRBD1. Germline V gene sequence: CDR1 DFQATT, CDR2 SNEGSKA (reference sequence). The V gene end was trimmed by 3 bases and the J gene end by 5 bases; junction bases not matched to a gene: 10. The CDR3 length is 15 residues. CDR3 protein: CSASQTSGTGTEAFF. CDR3 nucleotide sequence: TGCAGTGCTAGTCAAACCTCCGGGACAGGGACTGAAGCTTTCTTT.

In its sample, this clonotype was seen a few times. The V gene is TRBV15, the J gene TRBJ2-3; D is perhaps TRBD1 or TRBD2 (5 bases each). V shed 3 bases and J shed 0 bases, with 10 bases lying between them. Germline values: CDR1 LNHNV, CDR2 YYDKDF (reference sequence). The CDR3 covers 15 residues. CDR3 nucleotides: TGTGCCACCAGCAGCTTGGGACCTAGCACAGATACGCAGTATTTT. This encodes CATSSLGPSTDTQYF.

This clonotype came up many times. V gene TRBV5-1 combines with J gene TRBJ2-2, with D tentatively TRBD1 (5 bases). This CDR3 is built from 15 residues. Germline V gene data show CDR1 as SGHRS and CDR2 as YFSETQ. V dropped 0 bases and J dropped 4 bases, with 10 bases sitting between them. CDR3 region: CASSLVAGPTGELFF. The CDR3 nucleotides read TGCGCCAGCAGCTTGGTTGCAGGGCCCACCGGGGAGCTGTTTTTT.

This clonotype has at least ten counts. This rearrangement joins TRBV11-2 to TRBJ2-1; 10 bases are shared with TRBD2. CDR3 size: 15 residues. Trimming removed 3 bases from V and 8 bases from J; junction bases left unmatched: 7. The V gene's germline CDR1 is SGHAT and CDR2 FQNNGV. Here the CDR3 reads CASSFFQRGGDEQFF. The CDR3, as DNA: TGTGCCAGCAGCTTCTTTCAGCGGGGGGGCGATGAGCAGTTCTTC.

The CDR3 here is CASSLVGGSDQPQHF. DNA for the CDR3: TGTGCCAGCAGTTTAGTTGGGGGCTCTGATCAGCCCCAGCATTTT. The chain recombines TRBV27 with TRBJ1-5, with D possibly being TRBD1 (6 bases). The CDR3 is made up of 15 amino acids. V gave up 2 bases and J gave up 5 bases, with 13 bases separating them. The germline gives CDR1 MNHEY, CDR2 SMNVEV (reference sequence).

The chain uses TRBV29-1 and TRBJ2-7; 10 bases fit TRBD1. Germline CDR1 is SQVTM and CDR2 is ANQGSEA. The ends lost 6 bases at V and 7 bases at J; junction bases unmatched: 6. The CDR3 has 12 residues. The CDR3 coding sequence is TGCAGCGTCCGGACAGGGGGTAAGGAGCAGTACTTC. Protein: CSVRTGGKEQYF.

The chain recombines TRBV13 with TRBJ1-2, with 9 bases matching TRBD1. Looked up from germline, CDR1 is PRHDT and CDR2 is FYEKMQ (reference sequence). The CDR3 is 14 amino acids. Unmatched junction bases numbered 8, after V lost 5 bases and J lost 7 bases. This CDR3 reads CASSDQTGGGGYTF. CDR3 DNA: TGTGCCAGCAGCGATCAGACAGGGGGTGGTGGCTACACCTTC. The complete variable domain, with remaining parts taken from reference TRBV13 and TRBJ1-2, reads AAGVIQSPRHLIKEKRETATLKCYPIPRHDTVYWYQQGPGQDPQFLISFYEKMQSDKGSIPDRFSAQQFSDYHSELNMSSLELGDSALYFCASSDQTGGGGYTFGSGTRLTVV.

This clonotype was seen just once. DNA of the CDR3: TGCAGTGCTAGAGATCGGAAAAAAGGACTAGCGGAGACCCAGTACTTC. Its translation is CSARDRKKGLAETQYF. The chain links TRBV20-1 to TRBJ2-5; 9 nucleotides agree with TRBD2. Germline CDR1 is DFQATT and CDR2 is SNEGSKA (reference sequence). J lost 5 bases, V lost 0 bases, and 10 bases had no gene match. The CDR3 is made up of 16 amino acids.

Ten or more counts support this clonotype. The chain carries TRBV20-1 and TRBJ2-3; 12 bases are shared with TRBD1. This CDR3 comprises 15 residues. Germline V gene sequence: CDR1 DFQATT, CDR2 SNEGSKA (reference sequence). Trimming took 5 bases from V and 7 from J; bases not matched to a gene: 10. As DNA, the CDR3 is TGCAGTGCTCAACCGGGACAGGGGGCAATAAATACGCAGTATTTT. This translates into CSAQPGQGAINTQYF.

This clonotype occurred many times. The chain recombines TRBV5-1 with TRBJ2-7; the D gene is possibly TRBD1 (5 bases). The germline V and J ends were trimmed by 3 bases and 11 bases, with 15 bases remaining between them. The CDR3 spans 12 residues. CDR1 and CDR2 (germline): SGHRS, YFSETQ. In DNA, the CDR3 is TGCGCCAGCAGCTCTAGAGAAGGGGATAAGTACTTC. It translates to CASSSREGDKYF.

The chain employs TRBV6-2 or TRBV6-3 and TRBJ2-5; 9 bases agree with TRBD2. Germline-derived CDR1 and CDR2 are MNHEY and SVGEGT. The CDR3 is 16 amino acids. Trimming removed 5 bases from V and 1 base from J; junction bases left unmatched: 8. The CDR3 protein is CASSRGLAHIQETQYF. In DNA form, the CDR3 reads TGTGCCAGCAGTCGGGGACTAGCTCACATCCAAGAGACCCAGTACTTC.

The genes are TRBV5-6 and TRBJ2-1, with D tentatively TRBD2 (6 bases). The V end was cut by 4 bases, the J end by 5 bases, with 16 bases between. Germline lookup yields CDR1 SGHDT and CDR2 YYEEEE. This CDR3 is built from 15 residues. CDR3 sequence reads: CASSVPSVVHNEQFF. The CDR3 DNA is TGTGCCAGCAGCGTGCCTAGCGTCGTCCACAATGAGCAGTTCTTC.

In its sample, this clonotype was seen many times. The V and J genes are TRBV18 and TRBJ2-5; 9 nucleotides match TRBD1. This CDR3 contains 15 residues. The germline CDR1 and CDR2 sequences are KGHSH and LQKENI. V lost 5 bases to trimming and J lost 5 bases; unmatched junction nucleotides: 9. The CDR3: CASSERQGEGETQYF. The CDR3 nucleotides are TGTGCCAGCTCAGAACGACAGGGGGAAGGCGAGACCCAGTACTTC. Full variable domain (rest looked up from reference TRBV18 and TRBJ2-5): NAGVMQNPRHLVRRRGQEARLRCSPMKGHSHVYWYRQLPEEGLKFMVYLQKENIIDESGMPKERFSAEFPKEGPSILRIQQVVRGDSAAYFCASSERQGEGETQYFGPGTRLLVL.